The rows below give T cell receptor beta chains drawn from one sample of a study of siplizumab effects on memory and regulatory T cells. Sequencing used immunoSEQ multiplex PCR; TCRdb keeps in-frame clones, though not all of them. Found here are more than 45,000 clones, just over 90% of them singletons; the top ten hold around 40%. The specimen was CD8+ T cells sorted from blood. The receptors here all came from a human donor in good health. The CDR3 runs from the conserved cysteine through the conserved F or W. A D gene is named only where the DNA matches it firmly. Clone size, where shown, is once, few, many, or a class for clones that have expanded.

-,TRBV13,-,TRBJ1-2,TGTGCCAGCAGCCCCGGTGGAGGACACTATGGCTACACCTTC,CASSPGGGHYGYTF
-,TRBV4-1,-,TRBJ2-5,TGCGCCAGCAGCCAAGGGGGGCAGGGCTGGGGGTCCCAGTACTTC,CASSQGGQGWGSQYF
-,TRBV6-5,-,TRBJ1-5,TGTGCCAGCAGTTACGGGAAGGGGGGTGGCAATCAGCCCCAGCATTTT,CASSYGKGGGNQPQHF
-,TRBV7-8,-,TRBJ2-1,TGTGCCAGCAGCTTAGGAGCCACCTGGGATGAGCAGTTCTTC,CASSLGATWDEQFF
-,TRBV13,-,TRBJ2-7,TGTGCCAGCGCACGGGAGTCGGCTTCCTACGAGCAGTACTTC,CASARESASYEQYF
-,TRBV21-1,once,TRBJ2-4,TGTGCCAGCAGCAAGTCAACACTAGGGTTTGCCAAAAACATTCAGTACTTC,CASSKSTLGFAKNIQYF
TRBD1,TRBV19,once,TRBJ2-2,TGTGCCAGTACCACCCTCCCCGGACAGGGGATAGTGACCGGGGAGCTGTTTTTT,CASTTLPGQGIVTGELFF
-,TRBV7-9,-,TRBJ2-7,TGTGCCAGCAGCTTATCGCGGTCTAGGTACGAGCAGTACTTC,CASSLSRSRYEQYF
-,TRBV6-5,-,TRBJ1-2,TGTGCCAGCAGCCCAGGGCCCGGCTACACCTTC,CASSPGPGYTF
TRBD2,TRBV5-1,-,TRBJ2-7,TGCGCCAGCAGCCCTAGCGGGTACGAGCAGTACTTC,CASSPSGYEQYF
-,TRBV29-1,-,TRBJ2-1,TGCAGCGTTGAAGGAACCTTCGGACAACGGCTCAGTGAGCAGTTCTTC,CSVEGTFGQRLSEQFF
TRBD2,TRBV9,-,TRBJ2-5,TGTGCCAGCAGCGTATTAGGGACTAGCGGGCTAGAGACCCAGTACTTC,CASSVLGTSGLETQYF
TRBD2,TRBV4-1,-,TRBJ2-7,TGCGCCAGCAGCCAATCAACAGGACCCGACCGGGGGGGAGCCTACGAGCAGTACTTC,CASSQSTGPDRGGAYEQYF
-,TRBV2,-,TRBJ1-1,TGTGCCAGCAGTGAGGCAGGGTACACTGAAGCTTTCTTT,CASSEAGYTEAFF
TRBD1,TRBV6-6,-,TRBJ1-1,TGTGCCAGCAGTCCAGGGACAGGGCGCCTACATGAGGAAGCTTTCTTT,CASSPGTGRLHEEAFF
-,TRBV10-3,-,TRBJ1-2,TGTGCCATCAGTGACAGCTATGGCTACACCTTC,CAISDSYGYTF
-,TRBV5-4,few,TRBJ2-6,TGTGCCAGCAGCTTGGAAGGGTTTAGACCCTCTGGGGCCAACGTCCTGACTTTC,CASSLEGFRPSGANVLTF
-,TRBV15,-,TRBJ2-5,TGTGCCACCAGCAGAGAATTAGCTCCCGGTGGGACATCTCAAGAGACCCAGTACTTC,CATSRELAPGGTSQETQYF
TRBD1,TRBV18,-,TRBJ2-3,TGTGCCAGCTCTCGCCGGCCCGGGACAGGAAATTTTTGGGATACGCAGTATTTT,CASSRRPGTGNFWDTQYF
TRBD2,TRBV7-9,-,TRBJ2-1,TGTGCCAGCAGACAAGGACTAGCGGGAAACGAGCAGTTCTTC,CASRQGLAGNEQFF
-,TRBV2,-,TRBJ2-3,TGTGCCAGCAGTGACGCCCTTAGCACAGATACGCAGTATTTT,CASSDALSTDTQYF
-,TRBV30,-,TRBJ2-1,TGTGCCTGGTCACGGGGAGGCAATGAGCAGTTCTTC,CAWSRGGNEQFF
TRBD1,TRBV10-2,-,TRBJ2-7,TGCGCCAGCAGTGAAGGGACAGGGTCCCCCAACGAGCAGTACTTC,CASSEGTGSPNEQYF
TRBD1,TRBV10-3,once,TRBJ2-3,TGTGCCATCAGTACCGGGACAGCAGATACGCAGTATTTT,CAISTGTADTQYF
-,TRBV27,-,TRBJ2-1,TGTGCCAGCAGTTTAGACAGCACCTACAATGAGCAGTTCTTC,CASSLDSTYNEQFF
TRBD1,TRBV7-9,-,TRBJ2-2,TGTGCCAGCAGCCTACGGACAGGGGACACCGGGGAGCTGTTTTTT,CASSLRTGDTGELFF
TRBD1,TRBV7-3,-,TRBJ2-1,TGTGCCAGCAGTCCAAGTACAGGGGGTATCGACAATGAGCAGTTCTTC,CASSPSTGGIDNEQFF
-,TRBV27,-,TRBJ1-5,TGTGCCAGCAGTTTACGGGACACCAATCAGCCCCAGCATTTT,CASSLRDTNQPQHF
-,TRBV4-2,once,TRBJ1-2,TGTGCCAGCAGCCAACCAGAGACGGCAGCTAACTATGGCTACACCTTC,CASSQPETAANYGYTF
TRBD2,TRBV7-2,-,TRBJ2-1,TGTGCCAGCAGCCCGCGGGAGCCGGGCTACAATGAGCAGTTCTTC,CASSPREPGYNEQFF
TRBD2,TRBV7-2,-,TRBJ2-1,TGTGCCAGCAGCGAACTAGCGGGAGCGCAGAATGAGCAGTTCTTC,CASSELAGAQNEQFF
-,TRBV6-5,-,TRBJ2-1,TGTGCCAGCAGTTACACGGTAGCGGTCTACAATGAGCAGTTCTTC,CASSYTVAVYNEQFF